Listed here are 20 T cell receptor beta chains from one sample, sequenced in a study of Graves' ophthalmopathy and Graves' hyperthyroidism. TCR beta CDR3 regions were amplified from RNA transcripts. Second-round multiplex PCR came after first-round RT-PCR with HTBI primers. MiXCR, run by TCRdb on the multiplex PCR reads, gives a single entry per CDR3 protein. This table has a few hundred thousand distinct CDR3 sequences, about 18% appearing once. The sample was peripheral blood. These receptor sequences come from an adult woman with stable Graves' hyperthyroidism.

This clonotype was observed at least ten times. This sequence joins TRBV27 and TRBJ1-2; D unclear. Between the trimmed V and J ends, which lost 2 bases and 1 base, there was a span of 8 bases. CDR1 MNHEY and CDR2 SMNVEV come from the germline V gene (reference sequence). This CDR3 has 14 amino acids. The CDR3 DNA is TGTGCCAGCAGTTTACTCGGCAGTAACTATGGCTACACCTTC. Its translation: CASSLLGSNYGYTF.

With respect to this clonotype: At one of its ends the junction is not consistent with the germline gene, which may arise from a read error. V gene TRBV6-2 or TRBV6-3 combines with J gene TRBJ2-6; D tentatively fits TRBD1 or TRBD2 (5 bases each). Germline CDR1 reads MNHEY; CDR2 reads SVGEGT. The CDR3 length is 18 residues. This CDR3 is CASKVYGGGFSGASVLTF. DNA of the CDR3: TGTGCCAGCAAGGTTTATGGAGGAGGCTTTTCTGGGGCCAGCGTCCTGACTTTC.

This clonotype occurred many times. The V and J genes are TRBV27 and TRBJ1-6; 8 nucleotides align to TRBD1. V dropped 9 bases and J dropped 5; count of bases not matched to a gene: 15. Germline V CDR1 and CDR2: MNHEY, SMNVEV (reference sequence). This CDR3 is 17 amino acids long. The chain's CDR3 is CARTRVDRGYNNSPLHF. The CDR3 DNA reads as TGTGCCAGGACCAGGGTTGACAGGGGATATAATAATTCACCCCTCCACTTT.

This clonotype was recorded a few times. In nucleotides, the CDR3 is TGTGCCAGCAGTTACTCGGACAGATGGAGTGGCTACACCTTC. Translation gives CASSYSDRWSGYTF. This chain joins TRBV6-2 or TRBV6-3 and TRBJ1-2, with D maybe TRBD1 (6 bases). Trimming left V 0 bases short and J 7 bases short, with 12 bases between. Germline V gene sequence: CDR1 MNHEY, CDR2 SVGEGT. The CDR3 loop spans 14 amino acids.

This chain links TRBV24-1 with TRBJ1-2; D call uncertain. With 4 bases removed from V and 0 bases from J, the gap between germline ends came to 8 bases. Germline V gene data show CDR1 as KGHDR and CDR2 as SFDVKD. The CDR3 length is 14 residues. The CDR3 loop reads CATSENQANYGYTF. The CDR3 DNA sequence: TGTGCCACCAGTGAGAATCAAGCTAACTATGGCTACACCTTC.

This rearrangement joins TRBV11-2 to TRBJ2-5; D not resolved. The CDR3 has 14 amino acids. Germline CDR1 reads SGHAT; CDR2 reads FQNNGV. The germline V and J ends were trimmed by 1 base and 14 bases, with 20 bases remaining between them. DNA of the CDR3: TGTGCCAGCAGCTTAGGACACCCGGGCCCAGGTTACTACTTC. Translation: CASSLGHPGPGYYF.

Many counts were recorded for this clonotype. V and J are TRBV6-2 or TRBV6-3 and TRBJ2-3, with 9 bases that match TRBD1. Germline CDR1 is MNHEY and CDR2 is SVGEGT. The CDR3 is 13 amino acids. The V and J ends lost 5 bases and 5 bases, in that order; junction bases with no gene match: 2. Written as DNA, the CDR3 is TGTGCCAGCAGTGGACAGGGGAAAGATACGCAGTATTTT. Its translation: CASSGQGKDTQYF.

In its sample, this clonotype was seen many times. V gene TRBV30 combines with J gene TRBJ2-7, with 9 bases fitting TRBD1. Germline V lookup: CDR1 GTSNPN, CDR2 SVGIG (reference sequence). With V trimmed by 5 bases and J by 3 bases, 5 bases remained unmatched. This CDR3 is built from 13 residues. As DNA, the CDR3 is TGTGCCTGGCGAGGGACAGGGTACTACGAGCAGTACTTC. It yields the protein CAWRGTGYYEQYF.

This clonotype was seen many times. The V call is TRBV20-1, the J call TRBJ1-1; 7 bases are shared with TRBD1. The germline gives CDR1 DFQATT, CDR2 SNEGSKA (reference sequence). The V segment lost 1 base and the J segment 4 bases; nucleotides outside the gene matches: 6. The CDR3 is made up of 14 amino acids. CDR3 sequence: CSARAPGGSTEAFF. CDR3 sequence (DNA): TGCAGTGCTAGAGCCCCAGGGGGGTCCACTGAAGCTTTCTTT.

Remarks on this clonotype: At one boundary the junction diverges from the germline segment, which might be a read error. The chain carries TRBV12-3 or TRBV12-4 and TRBJ1-1; 7 bases map to TRBD1. This CDR3 spans 15 amino acids. The DNA of the CDR3 is TGTGCCAGCAGTTTAAGACAGGGCCTAAGACCTGATGCTTTCTTT. It encodes CASSLRQGLRPDAFF.

The V and J genes are TRBV4-2 and TRBJ2-5; D ambiguous. CDR3 length: 16 residues. Trimming took off 3 bases at V and 5 bases at J, with 19 bases between the two ends. Germline CDR1 is LGHNA and CDR2 is YNFKEQ. CDR3 bases: TGTGCCAGCAGCCACCTTGTGGCAACTCTGGGGGAGACCCAGTACTTC. It encodes CASSHLVATLGETQYF.

This clonotype was seen many times. An end of the junction differs from the germline gene, which may be a read error. The chain has TRBV4-3 and TRBJ1-2; D gene unclear. CDR3 length: 15 amino acids. Per the germline V gene, CDR1 is LGHNA and CDR2 is YSLEER. The CDR3 region is CTSSQEPRSNYGYTF. The CDR3 nucleotides are TGCACCAGCAGCCAAGAACCTCGAAGTAACTATGGCTACACCTTC.

This clonotype was counted at least ten times. The J gene is TRBJ2-2, the V gene TRBV28; possible D gene TRBD1, 6 bases. V lost 5 bases and J 7 bases, leaving 20 bases between the germline ends. CDR3 length equals 16 residues. Germline assignment: CDR1 MDHEN and CDR2 SYDVKM. CDR3 amino acids: CASSPPGAGVIGELFF. Here the CDR3 DNA reads TGTGCCAGCAGTCCCCCCGGGGCAGGGGTTATCGGGGAGCTGTTTTTT.

This clonotype appeared many times. The rearrangement links TRBV2 to TRBJ2-7, with 9 bases lining up with TRBD1. V shed 3 bases, J shed 6 bases, and the junction held 15 bases outside the gene matches. CDR1 and CDR2 (germline): SNHLY, FYNNEI. The CDR3 contains 17 residues. Written as DNA, the CDR3 is TGTGCCAGCAGTGAGACGCGAGCGGGGACAGGGAAGAGCGAGCAGTACTTC. Translation: CASSETRAGTGKSEQYF.

At least ten counts were recorded for this clonotype. V gene TRBV13 combines with J gene TRBJ2-7, with D possibly TRBD2 on 5 matching bases. V was shortened by 3 bases and J by 2 bases, with 11 bases between the two germline ends. Looked up from germline, CDR1 is PRHDT and CDR2 is FYEKMQ (reference sequence). The CDR3 covers 14 residues. CDR3 coding DNA: TGTGCCAGCAGCTTGGGGAGTACCGCCTACGAGCAGTACTTC. It encodes CASSLGSTAYEQYF.

Ten or more counts support this clonotype. The rearrangement joins TRBV7-2 to TRBJ2-7, with D unclear. The CDR3 is 11 residues long. V dropped 8 bases and J dropped 0 bases, with 5 bases sitting between them. Germline values: CDR1 SGHTA, CDR2 FQGNSA. The CDR3 here is CASQNSYEQYF. Here the CDR3 DNA reads TGTGCCAGCCAAAACTCCTACGAGCAGTACTTC.

This clonotype was detected many times. The genes are TRBV6-2 or TRBV6-3 and TRBJ1-1, with a tentative D call TRBD1 (6 bases). V dropped 6 bases and J dropped 0 bases, with 8 bases sitting between them. The CDR3 contains 13 residues. The germline CDR1 and CDR2 sequences are MNHEY and SVGEGT. CDR3 sequence (DNA): TGTGCCAGCAGGGACAGTCTGAACACTGAAGCTTTCTTT. Translation gives CASRDSLNTEAFF.

There are many counts of this clonotype. One end of the junction is discordant with germline, which a read error may explain. The chain recombines TRBV28 with TRBJ2-4; D is undetermined. CDR3 length: 12 residues. CDR1 is MDHEN, CDR2 SYDVKM, per germline. The CDR3 here is CASSSPRGIKYF. As DNA, the CDR3 is TGTGCCAGCAGTTCCCCTCGTGGCATTAAGTACTTC. Supplemented by reference TRBV28 and TRBJ2-4, the full variable domain reads DVKVTQSSRYLVKRTGEKVFLECVQDMDHENMFWYRQDPGLGLRLIYFSYDVKMKEKGDIPEGYSVSREKKERFSLILESASTNQTSMYLCASSSPRGIKYFGAGTRLSVL.

This clonotype came up many times. The V gene is TRBV30, the J gene TRBJ2-5, with unresolved D. The germline V gene has CDR1 GTSNPN and CDR2 SVGIG (reference sequence). The length of the CDR3 is 13 residues. V lost 0 bases, J lost 4 bases, and 9 bases lay in between. DNA for the CDR3: TGTGCCTGGAGTGTATCTCAGGTAGAGACCCAGTACTTC. Its translation: CAWSVSQVETQYF.

The rearrangement links TRBV3-1 to TRBJ2-7, with 7 positions matching TRBD2. This CDR3 contains 14 residues. V shed 5 bases, J shed 6 bases, and the junction held 10 bases outside the gene matches. In germline, CDR1 is LGHDT, CDR2 YNNKEL (reference sequence). CDR3 sequence reads: CASSGGRNVGEQYF. CDR3 coding DNA: TGTGCCAGCAGCGGCGGGAGAAATGTGGGCGAGCAGTACTTC.